This T cell receptor (beta chain) was retrieved from a study of T cell changes during pregnancy in multiple sclerosis. In the case of this clone: Distinct nucleotide sequences in the sample also encode this CDR3.

The CDR3 is 15 amino acids. J lost 3 bases, V lost 5 bases, and 7 bases had no gene match. The V gene's germline CDR1 is SEHNR and CDR2 FQNEAQ (reference sequence). This table comes from immunoSEQ multiplex PCR, and its TCRdb copy is limited to in-frame clones, with some not included. The repertoire holds about 93,000 clones, with roughly 92% as singletons. The chain is built from TRBV7-9 and TRBJ2-3; 8 nucleotides line up with TRBD1. The sample in question was peripheral blood, obtained after pregnancy. This clonotype was obtained from a female donor with multiple sclerosis, enrolled in a pregnancy study. CDR3 loop: CASSPGQGATDTQYF. The CDR3 DNA sequence: TGTGCCAGCAGCCCCGGTCAGGGGGCAACAGATACGCAGTATTTT.